The rows below give T cell receptor beta chains drawn from one sample of a study of CD8 T cells in ankylosing spondylitis. TCRdb re-derived calls from the 5' RACE reads in MiXCR, one entry per CDR3 protein. The sample includes 350,000 or so distinct CDR3 sequences, 9.5% to 13% of them seen just once. Sequenced sample: blood, either unsorted or a sorted T cell fraction (not recorded which). The receptors were gathered from a female donor with ankylosing spondylitis or in good health (not recorded which). The CDR3 runs from the conserved cysteine through the conserved F or W. The order of the fields is D gene, J gene, clone size, V gene, CDR3 protein, CDR3 DNA. The D gene is left open where the match is weak. Clone size, where shown, is once, few, many, or a class for clones that have expanded.

TRBD2 | TRBJ2-3 | many | TRBV28 | CASTSGGEQYF | TGTGCCAGCACTAGCGGGGGAGAGCAGTATTTT
TRBD1 | TRBJ1-5 | many | TRBV6-5 | CASSYSTGGPHQPQHF | TGTGCCAGCAGTTACAGTACAGGGGGCCCTCATCAGCCCCAGCATTTT
TRBD1 | TRBJ2-1 | - | TRBV29-1 | CSVSGTGNYNEQFF | TGCAGCGTTTCGGGGACAGGGAATTACAATGAGCAGTTCTTC
TRBD1 | TRBJ1-2 | - | TRBV20-1 | CCARAPSGTGESRGYTF | TGCTGTGCTAGAGCTCCCTCGGGGACAGGGGAGAGTCGTGGCTACACCTTC
- | TRBJ1-5 | - | TRBV20-1 | CSARDTKPSNQPQHF | TGCAGTGCTAGAGATACCAAACCTAGCAATCAGCCCCAGCATTTT
- | TRBJ2-2 | many | TRBV11-2 | CASSLRSQGGELFF | TGTGCCAGCAGCCTACGGTCGCAAGGCGGGGAGCTGTTTTTT
- | TRBJ2-7 | few | TRBV7-2 | CASSLAGGTAYEQYF | TGTGCCAGCAGCCTAGCTGGGGGGACAGCCTACGAGCAGTACTTC
- | TRBJ2-7 | few | TRBV30 | CAWSVVFFVEQYF | TGTGCCTGGAGTGTGGTCTTTTTTGTAGAGCAGTACTTC
- | TRBJ1-1 | many | TRBV12-3/TRBV12-4 | CASSLTDGGRSEAFF | TGTGCCAGCAGTCTTACGGACGGAGGGCGCTCTGAAGCTTTCTTT
- | TRBJ2-5 | many | TRBV19 | CASSIARQALQETQYF | TGTGCCAGTAGTATAGCCCGACAGGCCCTGCAAGAGACCCAGTACTTC
- | TRBJ2-1 | - | TRBV20-1 | CSARDSPRLNEQFF | TGCAGTGCTAGAGATTCCCCGCGTTTGAATGAGCAGTTCTTC
TRBD2 | TRBJ2-3 | many | TRBV20-1 | CSAREEVAGDSDTQYF | TGCAGTGCTAGAGAGGAGGTAGCGGGGGACTCAGATACGCAGTATTTT
- | TRBJ2-5 | many | TRBV12-3/TRBV12-4 | CASSLNRAETQYF | TGTGCCAGCAGTTTAAACAGGGCCGAGACCCAGTACTTC
TRBD1 | TRBJ2-7 | many | TRBV14 | CASSRGLGTVARNEQYF | TGTGCCAGCAGCCGAGGGTTAGGGACAGTGGCGAGAAACGAGCAGTACTTC
- | TRBJ2-3 | many | TRBV7-2 | CASNSKRWDVTDTQYF | TGTGCCAGCAACAGTAAGAGGTGGGACGTGACAGATACGCAGTATTTT
TRBD1 | TRBJ1-2 | many | TRBV20-1 | CSASQQGARGYTF | TGCAGTGCTAGCCAACAGGGGGCACGCGGCTACACCTTC
- | TRBJ1-4 | many | TRBV6-1 | CATRLNQGWEKLFF | TGTGCCACCCGCTTAAACCAGGGCTGGGAAAAACTGTTTTTT
- | TRBJ1-4 | many | TRBV28 | CATGLRQVFF | TGTGCCACTGGCCTCAGGCAGGTGTTTTTT
- | TRBJ2-1 | many | TRBV7-2 | CASSLQFRGRHEQFF | TGTGCCAGCAGCTTACAGTTCCGGGGACGACATGAGCAGTTCTTC
- | TRBJ2-1 | few | TRBV5-6 | CASRRRERASYNEQFF | TGTGCCAGCAGACGTAGGGAGCGAGCTTCCTACAATGAGCAGTTCTTC
- | TRBJ1-5 | - | TRBV6-1 | CASSLRRVRGNQPQHF | TGTGCCAGCAGCCTCCGGAGGGTTAGGGGAAATCAGCCCCAGCATTTT
TRBD1 | TRBJ2-5 | - | TRBV11-1 | CASSFRPGQGGKETQYF | TGTGCCAGCAGCTTTCGTCCAGGACAGGGGGGGAAAGAGACCCAGTACTTC